This is a list of T cell receptor beta chains from one sample in a study of cytomegalovirus exposure and HLA in healthy donors. Assay: immunoSEQ multiplex PCR; the TCRdb copy retains only in-frame clones and omits some. The sample carries fewer than 130,000 clones, around 80% recorded once. Input material: PBMCs. These receptors came from a man younger than 45 in good health and CMV-seropositive. Each CDR3 is given with its conserved first and last residue. Fields, in order: V gene, J gene, clone size, D gene, CDR3 protein, CDR3 DNA. A D gene is named only where the DNA matches it firmly. Rows may omit the clone size; those that give it use once, few, many or a size class.

v_gene: TRBV6-1
j_gene: TRBJ2-5
abundance: -
d_gene: TRBD2
CDR3aa: CASGDSGGAEETQYF
CDR3nt: TGTGCCAGCGGCGATAGCGGGGGGGCCGAAGAGACCCAGTACTTC

v_gene: TRBV4-1
j_gene: TRBJ2-3
abundance: -
d_gene: -
CDR3aa: CASSHVQGGSDTQYF
CDR3nt: TGCGCCAGCAGCCATGTTCAGGGGGGCTCAGATACGCAGTATTTT

v_gene: TRBV11-2
j_gene: TRBJ2-7
abundance: -
d_gene: -
CDR3aa: CASSPEQGQLLDEQYF
CDR3nt: TGTGCCAGCAGCCCTGAGCAAGGACAGCTTTTGGACGAGCAGTACTTC

v_gene: TRBV9
j_gene: TRBJ2-1
abundance: -
d_gene: TRBD1
CDR3aa: CASGTDYNEQFF
CDR3nt: TGTGCCAGCGGGACAGACTACAATGAGCAGTTCTTC

v_gene: TRBV5-1
j_gene: TRBJ2-1
abundance: -
d_gene: TRBD2
CDR3aa: CASSPLWTSDYNEQFF
CDR3nt: TGCGCCAGCAGCCCGTTGTGGACTAGCGACTACAATGAGCAGTTCTTC

v_gene: TRBV5-1
j_gene: TRBJ2-1
abundance: few
d_gene: -
CDR3aa: CASFPGGMLNEQFF
CDR3nt: TGCGCCAGCTTCCCGGGGGGCATGCTCAATGAGCAGTTCTTC

v_gene: TRBV5-6
j_gene: TRBJ1-3
abundance: -
d_gene: -
CDR3aa: CASSYLAVFGNTIYF
CDR3nt: TGTGCCAGCAGCTACCTAGCGGTTTTCGGAAACACCATATATTTT

v_gene: TRBV13
j_gene: TRBJ2-3
abundance: -
d_gene: TRBD2
CDR3aa: CASGTSGGTDTQYF
CDR3nt: TGTGCCAGCGGGACTAGCGGGGGCACAGATACGCAGTATTTT

v_gene: TRBV11-2
j_gene: TRBJ1-6
abundance: -
d_gene: -
CDR3aa: CASSSSYSPLHF
CDR3nt: TGTGCCAGCAGCTCCTCTTATTCACCCCTCCACTTT

v_gene: TRBV7-9
j_gene: TRBJ2-1
abundance: -
d_gene: TRBD2
CDR3aa: CASSSSGGSSYNEQFF
CDR3nt: TGTGCCAGCAGCTCTAGCGGGGGGAGCTCCTACAATGAGCAGTTCTTC

v_gene: TRBV4-2
j_gene: TRBJ1-1
abundance: few
d_gene: -
CDR3aa: CASSQEGGNTEAFF
CDR3nt: TGTGCCAGCAGCCAAGAAGGGGGGAACACTGAAGCTTTCTTT

v_gene: TRBV4-1
j_gene: TRBJ1-2
abundance: -
d_gene: -
CDR3aa: CASSQDRVDGYTF
CDR3nt: TGCGCCAGCAGCCAAGACAGGGTTGATGGCTACACCTTC

v_gene: TRBV2
j_gene: TRBJ1-5
abundance: -
d_gene: TRBD1
CDR3aa: CASSEARTGLNQPQHF
CDR3nt: TGTGCCAGCAGTGAAGCCCGGACAGGACTCAATCAGCCCCAGCATTTT

v_gene: TRBV7-9
j_gene: TRBJ1-2
abundance: -
d_gene: TRBD1
CDR3aa: CASSPQDRASNYGYTF
CDR3nt: TGTGCCAGCAGCCCCCAGGACAGGGCTAGTAACTATGGCTACACCTTC

v_gene: TRBV2
j_gene: TRBJ2-1
abundance: -
d_gene: -
CDR3aa: CAGTGYNEQFF
CDR3nt: TGTGCCGGGACTGGCTACAATGAGCAGTTCTTC

v_gene: TRBV4-3
j_gene: TRBJ1-6
abundance: -
d_gene: -
CDR3aa: CASSQGGGGNNSPLHF
CDR3nt: TGCGCCAGCAGCCAAGGAGGGGGTGGAAATAATTCACCCCTCCACTTT

v_gene: TRBV9
j_gene: TRBJ2-5
abundance: -
d_gene: -
CDR3aa: CASSVEGGVETQYF
CDR3nt: TGTGCCAGCAGCGTAGAAGGAGGGGTGGAGACCCAGTACTTC

v_gene: TRBV4-2
j_gene: TRBJ2-7
abundance: many
d_gene: -
CDR3aa: CASSQTGDLYEQYF
CDR3nt: TGTGCCAGCAGCCAAACAGGAGATTTATACGAGCAGTACTTC

v_gene: TRBV5-1
j_gene: TRBJ2-5
abundance: -
d_gene: -
CDR3aa: CASLGDQETQYF
CDR3nt: TGCGCCAGCCTAGGGGACCAAGAGACCCAGTACTTC

v_gene: TRBV6-1
j_gene: TRBJ1-5
abundance: few
d_gene: -
CDR3aa: CASSEAPPTWPQHF
CDR3nt: TGTGCCAGCAGTGAAGCCCCCCCCACTTGGCCCCAGCATTTT

v_gene: TRBV7-9
j_gene: TRBJ1-1
abundance: -
d_gene: -
CDR3aa: CASCPGQVNTEAFF
CDR3nt: TGTGCCAGCTGCCCGGGACAAGTGAACACTGAAGCTTTCTTT

v_gene: TRBV7-9
j_gene: TRBJ2-3
abundance: -
d_gene: TRBD1
CDR3aa: CASSLPEGQGTDTQYF
CDR3nt: TGTGCCAGCAGCCTACCCGAGGGACAGGGCACAGATACGCAGTATTTT

v_gene: TRBV12-5
j_gene: TRBJ1-2
abundance: -
d_gene: TRBD1
CDR3aa: CASGPGGAYYGYTF
CDR3nt: TGTGCTAGTGGGCCAGGGGGCGCTTACTATGGCTACACCTTC

v_gene: TRBV19
j_gene: TRBJ1-2
abundance: -
d_gene: TRBD1
CDR3aa: CASSVGQTYGYTF
CDR3nt: TGTGCCAGTAGTGTGGGACAGACCTATGGCTACACCTTC

v_gene: TRBV10-2
j_gene: TRBJ2-1
abundance: -
d_gene: -
CDR3aa: CASREPLEGTNEQFF
CDR3nt: TGCGCCAGCAGGGAGCCCCTAGAGGGAACCAATGAGCAGTTCTTC

v_gene: TRBV5-1
j_gene: TRBJ1-2
abundance: -
d_gene: -
CDR3aa: CASSLQAGLYVEGGYTF
CDR3nt: TGCGCCAGCAGCTTACAAGCCGGACTGTACGTTGAAGGAGGCTACACCTTC

v_gene: TRBV23-1
j_gene: TRBJ2-7
abundance: -
d_gene: -
CDR3aa: CASSPSTAGVPYEQYF
CDR3nt: TGCGCCAGCAGTCCGTCAACAGCCGGGGTACCCTACGAGCAGTACTTC

v_gene: TRBV27
j_gene: TRBJ2-4
abundance: -
d_gene: TRBD1
CDR3aa: CASSPLGTGDDIQYF
CDR3nt: TGTGCCAGTTCCCCGCTTGGGACAGGGGATGACATTCAGTACTTC

v_gene: TRBV5-1
j_gene: TRBJ2-7
abundance: once
d_gene: -
CDR3aa: CASSLDPGISYEQYF
CDR3nt: TGCGCCAGCAGCTTGGATCCGGGGATCTCCTACGAGCAGTACTTC

v_gene: TRBV19
j_gene: TRBJ1-5
abundance: many
d_gene: TRBD1
CDR3aa: CASSMRSGGQPQHF
CDR3nt: TGTGCCAGTAGTATGAGGTCAGGGGGTCAGCCCCAGCATTTT

v_gene: TRBV15
j_gene: TRBJ1-1
abundance: -
d_gene: TRBD1
CDR3aa: CATSRGQGNTEAFF
CDR3nt: TGTGCCACCAGCAGGGGACAGGGGAACACTGAAGCTTTCTTT

v_gene: TRBV11-2
j_gene: TRBJ2-1
abundance: -
d_gene: -
CDR3aa: CASSFFTRQVQSYNEQFF
CDR3nt: TGTGCCAGCAGCTTTTTTACCCGACAGGTCCAAAGCTACAATGAGCAGTTCTTC

v_gene: TRBV5-1
j_gene: TRBJ1-5
abundance: -
d_gene: -
CDR3aa: CASSLGGGGQPQHF
CDR3nt: TGCGCCAGCAGCTTGGGGGGCGGGGGTCAGCCCCAGCATTTT

v_gene: TRBV19
j_gene: TRBJ2-7
abundance: -
d_gene: TRBD1
CDR3aa: CASSIGAQGAVEQYF
CDR3nt: TGTGCCAGTAGTATAGGTGCGCAGGGGGCGGTCGAGCAGTACTTC

v_gene: TRBV2
j_gene: TRBJ2-5
abundance: -
d_gene: TRBD2
CDR3aa: CASTVSGGLETQYF
CDR3nt: TGTGCCAGCACGGTCAGCGGGGGGCTTGAGACCCAGTACTTC

v_gene: TRBV11-2
j_gene: TRBJ1-4
abundance: -
d_gene: TRBD1
CDR3aa: CASSQGTGGYEKLFF
CDR3nt: TGTGCCAGCAGCCAAGGAACAGGGGGCTACGAAAAACTGTTTTTT

v_gene: TRBV7-6
j_gene: TRBJ2-7
abundance: few
d_gene: TRBD2
CDR3aa: CASSQVVAGGEQYF
CDR3nt: TGTGCCAGCAGCCAGGTGGTAGCGGGGGGAGAGCAGTACTTC

v_gene: TRBV2
j_gene: TRBJ2-1
abundance: once
d_gene: -
CDR3aa: CASENDEQFF
CDR3nt: TGTGCCAGCGAGAACGATGAGCAGTTCTTC

v_gene: TRBV7-9
j_gene: TRBJ1-4
abundance: -
d_gene: -
CDR3aa: CASSSSGTKAEKLFF
CDR3nt: TGTGCCAGCAGCTCTTCCGGGACAAAGGCCGAAAAACTGTTTTTT

v_gene: TRBV2
j_gene: TRBJ2-7
abundance: -
d_gene: TRBD2
CDR3aa: CASSEGGRAGGREQYF
CDR3nt: TGTGCCAGCAGTGAAGGAGGTCGAGCGGGGGGCCGCGAGCAGTACTTC

v_gene: TRBV6-6
j_gene: TRBJ2-5
abundance: -
d_gene: -
CDR3aa: CASSPGGGRETQYF
CDR3nt: TGTGCCAGCAGTCCGGGTGGGGGCCGGGAGACCCAGTACTTC

v_gene: TRBV9
j_gene: TRBJ1-2
abundance: -
d_gene: TRBD1
CDR3aa: CASSVDLDRVYGYTF
CDR3nt: TGTGCCAGCAGCGTAGATCTAGACAGGGTCTATGGCTACACCTTC

v_gene: TRBV7-2
j_gene: TRBJ1-1
abundance: -
d_gene: -
CDR3aa: CASSVSGTGFGNTEAFF
CDR3nt: TGTGCCAGCAGCGTATCAGGAACCGGTTTTGGGAACACTGAAGCTTTCTTT

v_gene: TRBV5-1
j_gene: TRBJ1-4
abundance: many
d_gene: -
CDR3aa: CASSLAGGGANEKLFF
CDR3nt: TGCGCCAGCAGCTTGGCCGGGGGAGGGGCTAATGAAAAACTGTTTTTT

v_gene: TRBV6-4
j_gene: TRBJ1-6
abundance: -
d_gene: TRBD1
CDR3aa: CASSGQGDGSPLHF
CDR3nt: TGTGCCAGCTCGGGACAGGGGGACGGTTCACCCCTCCACTTT

v_gene: TRBV27
j_gene: TRBJ1-1
abundance: -
d_gene: -
CDR3aa: CASSLGAGDTEAFF
CDR3nt: TGTGCCAGCAGTTTAGGGGCAGGGGACACTGAAGCTTTCTTT